This passage covers 17 T cell receptor beta chains from one sample sequenced in a study of blood T cells in healthy people across ages. A J-beta primer mix and a sample-barcoded 5' primer were used in a second PCR of about 7 to 11 cycles. TCRdb processed the 5' RACE reads anew with MiXCR; each CDR3 protein has one entry. The profile shows hundreds of thousands of distinct CDR3 sequences, 20% to 25% of them singletons. The sample was also linked to a second study, of T cells of mothers and their children.

The sequencing sample was made of blood. All receptors come from a boy between 10 and 17 years old in good health.

The chain recombines TRBV11-2 with TRBJ2-7; 10 nucleotides agree with TRBD1. Losses at the gene ends were 2 bases for V and 5 bases for J; bases not matched to a gene: 6. This CDR3 has 15 amino acids. CDR1 is SGHAT and CDR2 is FQNNGV in the germline V gene. The CDR3: CASSLLGTGVDEQYF. The CDR3 bases are TGTGCCAGCAGCTTACTAGGGACAGGGGTTGACGAGCAGTACTTC.

V and J are TRBV14 and TRBJ1-2; no reliable D call. CDR3 length: 13 residues. Germline values: CDR1 SGHDN, CDR2 FVKESK. The germline V and J ends were trimmed by 4 bases and 2 bases, with 8 bases remaining between them. CDR3 amino acids: CASSPSRNYGYTF. As DNA, the CDR3 is TGTGCCAGCAGCCCCTCTAGGAACTATGGCTACACCTTC.

The rearrangement joins TRBV7-8 to TRBJ1-5; TRBD1 might be the D (5 bases). Germline-derived CDR1 and CDR2 are SGHVS and FQNEAQ. This CDR3 spans 15 amino acids. The ends were cut back, 0 bases at V and 7 bases at J, with 13 bases in the middle. The CDR3 protein is CASSLASRGVQPQHF. CDR3 DNA sequence: TGTGCCAGCAGCTTAGCGAGCCGGGGGGTACAGCCCCAGCATTTT.

This clonotype was seen many times. The J gene is TRBJ2-7, the V gene TRBV20-1; D is unresolved. CDR3 length equals 13 residues. CDR1 DFQATT and CDR2 SNEGSKA come from the germline V gene (reference sequence). With 0 bases removed from V and 0 bases from J, the gap between germline ends came to 6 bases. CDR3 in DNA: TGCAGTGCTAGAGATAGGTACTCCTACGAGCAGTACTTC. This encodes CSARDRYSYEQYF.

This chain connects TRBV3-1 to TRBJ2-7; 10 nucleotides match TRBD1. This CDR3 contains 19 residues. After removal of 2 bases from V and 1 base from J, the junction contained 14 bases not matched to a gene. Germline-derived CDR1 and CDR2 are LGHDT and YNNKEL (reference sequence). The CDR3 DNA is TGTGCCAGCAGCCAAACTCCGGGACAGGGGCTCCCAGGGTCCTACGAGCAGTACTTC. Translating it yields CASSQTPGQGLPGSYEQYF.

This chain connects TRBV6-6 to TRBJ2-7; 10 bases are a match to TRBD1. This CDR3 is built from 14 residues. Germline values: CDR1 MNHNY, CDR2 SVGAGI (reference sequence). The trim removed 0 bases at V and 7 bases at J, leaving 3 bases unmatched. In DNA, the CDR3 is TGTGCCAGCAGTTACTCCGACAGGGGGCGAGAGCAGTACTTC. Translating it yields CASSYSDRGREQYF.

This clonotype was observed many times. This chain links TRBV7-9 with TRBJ2-3; D ambiguous. CDR3 size: 14 residues. In germline, CDR1 is SEHNR, CDR2 FQNEAQ (reference sequence). V was cut by 2 bases and J by 0 bases, with 6 bases left in between. The CDR3, as DNA: TGTGCCAGCAGCTTATCGGCTAGCACAGATACGCAGTATTTT. It translates to CASSLSASTDTQYF.

Only a few counts were recorded for this clonotype. The chain joins TRBV29-1 to TRBJ1-1, with D possibly TRBD1 on 5 matching bases. V lost 0 bases and J 0 bases, leaving 8 bases between the germline ends. The CDR3 is 14 residues long. Per germline, CDR1 SQVTM and CDR2 ANQGSEA. The CDR3 sequence: CSVEEGDLNTEAFF. CDR3 bases: TGCAGCGTTGAAGAGGGGGATCTGAACACTGAAGCTTTCTTT.

This clonotype was detected only a few times. J is TRBJ2-7 and V is TRBV7-2; the D gene is possibly TRBD2 (6 bases). CDR1 and CDR2 from the germline V gene are SGHTA and FQGNSA. CDR3 length: 15 residues. Trimming stripped 5 bases from V and 2 bases from J, with 16 bases between. The CDR3 reads CASSPGPGDAYEQYF. The CDR3 DNA sequence: TGTGCCAGCAGCCCGGGGCCGGGAGACGCCTACGAGCAGTACTTC. Full variable domain (rest looked up from reference TRBV7-2 and TRBJ2-7): GAGVSQSPSNKVTEKGKDVELRCDPISGHTALYWYRQSLGQGLEFLIYFQGNSAPDKSGLPSDRFSAERTGGSVSTLTIQRTQQEDSAVYLCASSPGPGDAYEQYFGPGTRLTVT.

This clonotype was observed a few times. The CDR3 is CASSYYSTDTQYF. CDR3 DNA sequence: TGTGCCAGCAGTTACTATTCCACAGATACGCAGTATTTT. V is TRBV6-2 or TRBV6-3 and J is TRBJ2-3; no reliable D call. Trimming stripped 1 base from V and 2 bases from J, with 4 bases between. The CDR3 length is 13 residues. Germline CDR1 and CDR2: MNHEY and SVGEGT.

The V and J genes are TRBV11-2 and TRBJ2-4; TRBD1 is a possible D gene (7 bases). Germline V CDR1 and CDR2: SGHAT, FQNNGV. The CDR3 runs 17 residues. Deletions cut 1 base from V and 4 bases from J, with 17 bases between. Here the CDR3 DNA reads TGTGCCAGCAGCTTAGTCACGGGGGCAGGGGGGAAAAACATTCAGTACTTC. This codes for CASSLVTGAGGKNIQYF.

The chain links TRBV29-1 to TRBJ2-1, with D tentatively TRBD1 (6 bases). Germline V gene sequence: CDR1 SQVTM, CDR2 ANQGSEA. This CDR3 is built from 14 residues. Trimming removed 4 bases at V and 4 bases at J, with 14 bases between. CDR3 nucleotides: TGCAGCGTTGGGTCAGGGACACTTTACAATGAGCAGTTCTTC. Encoded protein: CSVGSGTLYNEQFF.

V is TRBV10-3 and J is TRBJ1-2; 8 nucleotides align to TRBD1. The CDR3 totals 16 residues. The trim removed 5 bases at V and 3 bases at J, leaving 11 bases unmatched. Germline V CDR1 and CDR2: ENHRY, SYGVKD. This chain's CDR3 is CAISQTGGRNDYGYTF. In DNA, the CDR3 is TGTGCCATCAGTCAAACAGGGGGACGAAACGACTATGGCTACACCTTC.

This clonotype has only a few counts. Given the absence of the conserved phenylalanine or tryptophan at the CDR3 end, a read error is likely. The chain carries TRBV29-1 and TRBJ2-1; 7 bases fit TRBD2. The end of the DNA is better explained by TRBJ2-7, so the J call may be wrong. Looked up from germline, CDR1 is SQVTM and CDR2 is ANQGSEA. The CDR3 spans 13 residues. The CDR3 DNA sequence: TGCAGCGTCCGTCCTAGCGGTTCCTACGAGCAGTACCTC. It codes for CSVRPSGSYEQYL.

This chain connects TRBV7-9 to TRBJ2-5; TRBD2 is a possible D gene (6 bases). The V gene's germline CDR1 is SEHNR and CDR2 FQNEAQ (reference sequence). V shed 4 bases and J shed 1 base, with 13 bases lying between them. The CDR3 totals 15 residues. The CDR3 DNA reads as TGTGCCAGCAGCTATGTCCCGGGACTCCAAGAGACCCAGTACTTC. Amino acid sequence: CASSYVPGLQETQYF.

Comment on this clonotype: The junction and the germline gene differ at one end; a read error may be behind it. This rearrangement joins TRBV29-1 to TRBJ2-1; D might be TRBD1 or TRBD2, each matching 5 bases. CDR3 length equals 14 residues. Germline assignment: CDR1 SQVTM and CDR2 ANQGSEA. CDR3 sequence reads: CSVKGTNSCNEQFF. The CDR3 nucleotides read TGCAGCGTAAAGGGGACCAACTCCTGCAATGAGCAGTTCTTC.

The chain carries TRBV4-2 and TRBJ1-2; TRBD1 is a possible D gene (5 bases). CDR3 length: 14 amino acids. The germline V and J ends were trimmed by 1 base and 3 bases, with 9 bases remaining between them. Germline loops: CDR1 LGHNA, CDR2 YNFKEQ. The CDR3 DNA reads as TGTGCCAGCAGCCAAGCCCAGGGTGACTATGGCTACACCTTC. As protein: CASSQAQGDYGYTF.